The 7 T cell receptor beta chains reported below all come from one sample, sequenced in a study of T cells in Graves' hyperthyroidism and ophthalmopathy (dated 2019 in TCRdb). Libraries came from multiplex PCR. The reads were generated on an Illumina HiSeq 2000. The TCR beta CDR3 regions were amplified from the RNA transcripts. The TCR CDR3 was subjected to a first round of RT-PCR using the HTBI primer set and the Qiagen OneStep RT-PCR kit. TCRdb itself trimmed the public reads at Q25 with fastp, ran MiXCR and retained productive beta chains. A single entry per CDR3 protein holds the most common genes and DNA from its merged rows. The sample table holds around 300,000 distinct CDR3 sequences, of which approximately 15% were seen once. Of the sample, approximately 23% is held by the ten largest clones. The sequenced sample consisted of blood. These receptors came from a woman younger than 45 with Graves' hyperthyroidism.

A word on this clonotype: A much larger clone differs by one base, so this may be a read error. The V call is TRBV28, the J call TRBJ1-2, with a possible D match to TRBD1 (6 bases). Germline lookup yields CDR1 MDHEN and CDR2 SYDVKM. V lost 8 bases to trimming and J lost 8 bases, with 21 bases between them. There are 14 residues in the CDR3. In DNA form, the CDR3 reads TGTGCCAGCGTCGGGGACACAAACTATCCCGGCTACACCTTC. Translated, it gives CASVGDTNYPGYTF.

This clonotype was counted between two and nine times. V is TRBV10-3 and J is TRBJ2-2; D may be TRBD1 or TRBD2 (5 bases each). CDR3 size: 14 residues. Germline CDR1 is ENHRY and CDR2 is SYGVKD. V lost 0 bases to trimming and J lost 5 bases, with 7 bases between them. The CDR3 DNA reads TGTGCCATCAGTGAGTCGTGGGGGACCGGGGAGCTGTTTTTT. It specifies CAISESWGTGELFF.

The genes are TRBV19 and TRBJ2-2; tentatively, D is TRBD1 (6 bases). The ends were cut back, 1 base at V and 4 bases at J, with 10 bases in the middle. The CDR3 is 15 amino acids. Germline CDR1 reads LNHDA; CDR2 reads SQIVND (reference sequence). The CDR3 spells CASSIGGQITGELFF. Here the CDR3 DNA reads TGTGCCAGTAGTATAGGCGGACAGATCACCGGGGAGCTGTTTTTT.

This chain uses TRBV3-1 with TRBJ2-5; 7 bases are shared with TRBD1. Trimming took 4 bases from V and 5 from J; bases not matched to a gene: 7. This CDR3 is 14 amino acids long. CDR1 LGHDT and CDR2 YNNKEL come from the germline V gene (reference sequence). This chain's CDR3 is CASSPDRPRETQYF. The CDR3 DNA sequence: TGTGCCAGCAGCCCGGACAGGCCGCGGGAGACCCAGTACTTC.

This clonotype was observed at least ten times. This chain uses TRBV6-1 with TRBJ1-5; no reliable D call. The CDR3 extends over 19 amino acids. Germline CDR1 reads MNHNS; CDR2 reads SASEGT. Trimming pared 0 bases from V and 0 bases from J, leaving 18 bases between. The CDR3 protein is CASSEAYLLTAHSNQPQHF. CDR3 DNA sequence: TGTGCCAGCAGTGAAGCGTACCTTTTAACAGCTCATAGCAATCAGCCCCAGCATTTT.

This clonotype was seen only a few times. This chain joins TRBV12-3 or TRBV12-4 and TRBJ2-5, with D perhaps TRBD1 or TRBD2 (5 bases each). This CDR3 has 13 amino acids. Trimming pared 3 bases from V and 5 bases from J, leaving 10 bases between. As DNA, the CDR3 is TGTGCCAGCAGTTTCGGGGCCCCGGAGACCCAGTACTTC. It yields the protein CASSFGAPETQYF.

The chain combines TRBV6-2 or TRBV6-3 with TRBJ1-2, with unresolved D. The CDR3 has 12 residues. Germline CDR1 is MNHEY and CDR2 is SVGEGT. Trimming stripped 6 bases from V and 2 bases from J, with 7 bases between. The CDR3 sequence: CASSMRNYGYTF. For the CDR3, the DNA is TGTGCCAGCAGCATGCGGAACTATGGCTACACCTTC.